This entry concerns a single T cell receptor (beta chain). Antigen: not known. The data were obtained in a study of beta chain features in type 1 diabetes. Study findings and constraints: Among all four CD4+ subsets, Type 1 diabetes patients had TCRB CDR3s that were moderately but significantly shorter. There were fewer insertions and more deletions at the VDJ junctions of type 1 diabetes patients. In the patient group, naive, central memory and Treg TCRB repertoires seemed more alike than in the healthy donor group.

Every single donor gave one heparinised blood draw, and these averaged around 110 mL. Expressed TCRB transcripts were sequenced, since all the RNA that had been isolated was reverse transcribed. Assay: immunoSEQ multiplex PCR; the TCRdb copy retains only in-frame clones and omits some. The sample contains 350,000 to 450,000 clones, 10% to 15% of which appear only once. The sequence derives from a woman aged 18-29 years with type 1 diabetes. Material for sequencing was naive CD4+ T cells from blood.

In DNA form, the CDR3 reads TGTGCCAGCAGCACAGAGGTGGGAGATAACTATGGCTACACCTTC. As protein: CASSTEVGDNYGYTF. The chain links TRBV9 to TRBJ1-2; D gene uncertain. The V and J ends lost 4 bases and 1 base respectively, with 14 bases between them. CDR1 SGDLS and CDR2 YYNGEE come from the germline V gene. The CDR3 totals 15 residues.